This T cell receptor (beta chain) comes out of a study of T cells in Graves' hyperthyroidism and ophthalmopathy. Researchers defined stable Graves' hyperthyroidism as no ophthalmopathy progression within 18 months. Orbital computed tomography, thyroid ultrasound, serum thyroxine and TRAb, and clinical symptoms together informed the diagnoses. Amplification of TCR beta CDR3 regions used RNA as the template. An initial round of RT-PCR targeting the TCR CDR3 relied on the HTBI primer set. TCRdb analysed the multiplex PCR reads with MiXCR anew, one entry per CDR3 protein. The sample contains some 620,000 distinct CDR3 sequences, 15% to 20% of which appear only once. The V gene's germline CDR1 is LNHDA and CDR2 SQIVND (reference sequence). The V gene lost 6 bases and the J gene lost 7 bases, with 19 bases spanning the gap. The CDR3 is 15 amino acids.

The sequenced sample was blood. The receptor's source is a woman aged 25-40 years with Graves' hyperthyroidism. The chain is built from TRBV19 and TRBJ1-5, with D perhaps matching TRBD1 (5 bases). In DNA, the CDR3 is TGTGCCAGTAGATCCGGGGACGGACGAGGCCAGCCCCAGCATTTT. It is translated as CASRSGDGRGQPQHF.